The entry below gives a single TCR beta chain sequence along with its context. Its antigen remains unidentified. Data came from immunoSEQ multiplex PCR; TCRdb stores just in-frame clones and leaves some out. The repertoire holds more than 95,000 clones, with 80% to 90% as singletons. V lost 4 bases and J lost 7; bases outside the gene matches: 4. This CDR3 has 13 amino acids. In germline, CDR1 is MNHEY, CDR2 SVGAGI. The data were taken from a study of T cell responses to AZD1222 COVID-19 vaccine. Overall study results and limits: Baseline seropositivity characterized only a handful of AZD1222 recipients. Per reports, nearly half of all spike-specific TCRs target regions that are unmutated in variants.

The origin of this receptor is an adult in good health. Sample: peripheral blood, taken on day 0 of MenACWY control vaccination. The rearrangement uses TRBV6-5 and TRBJ1-2, with 9 bases aligning to TRBD1. DNA of the CDR3: TGTGCCAGCAGTTTACAGGGGGCCCGTGGCTACACCTTC. Its protein is CASSLQGARGYTF.